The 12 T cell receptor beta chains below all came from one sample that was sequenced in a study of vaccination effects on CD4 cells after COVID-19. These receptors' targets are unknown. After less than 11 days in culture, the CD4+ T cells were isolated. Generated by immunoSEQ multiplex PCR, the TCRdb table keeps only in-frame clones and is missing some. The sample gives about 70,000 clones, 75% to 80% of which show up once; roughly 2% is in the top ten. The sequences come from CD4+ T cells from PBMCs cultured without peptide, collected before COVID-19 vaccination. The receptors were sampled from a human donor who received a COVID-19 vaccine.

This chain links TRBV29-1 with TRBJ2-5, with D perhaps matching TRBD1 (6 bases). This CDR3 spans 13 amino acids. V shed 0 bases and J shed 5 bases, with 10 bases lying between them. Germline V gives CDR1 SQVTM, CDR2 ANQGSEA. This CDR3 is CSVEEGGEETQYF. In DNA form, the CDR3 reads TGCAGCGTTGAAGAAGGGGGTGAGGAGACCCAGTACTTC.

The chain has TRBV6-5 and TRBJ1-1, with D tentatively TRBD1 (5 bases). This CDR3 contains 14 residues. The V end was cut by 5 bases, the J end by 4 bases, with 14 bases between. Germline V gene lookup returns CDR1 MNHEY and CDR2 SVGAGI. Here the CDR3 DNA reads TGTGCCAGCAGTCGAACCCCCGGGGCCACTGAAGCTTTCTTT. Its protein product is CASSRTPGATEAFF.

The CDR3 loop reads CASSMDSRKSPLHF. The CDR3 DNA reads TGTGCCAGTAGTATGGACAGCCGGAAATCACCCCTCCACTTT. V is TRBV19 and J is TRBJ1-6; tentatively, D is TRBD1 (6 bases). V was clipped by 3 bases and J by 10 bases, with 13 bases between them. Germline CDR1 LNHDA, CDR2 SQIVND (reference sequence). The CDR3 extends over 14 amino acids.

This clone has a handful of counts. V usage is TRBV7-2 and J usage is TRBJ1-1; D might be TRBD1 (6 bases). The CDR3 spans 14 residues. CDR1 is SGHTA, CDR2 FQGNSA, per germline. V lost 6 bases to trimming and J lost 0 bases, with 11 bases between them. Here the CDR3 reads CASRTGQMNTEAFF. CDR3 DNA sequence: TGTGCCAGCAGAACGGGACAAATGAACACTGAAGCTTTCTTT.

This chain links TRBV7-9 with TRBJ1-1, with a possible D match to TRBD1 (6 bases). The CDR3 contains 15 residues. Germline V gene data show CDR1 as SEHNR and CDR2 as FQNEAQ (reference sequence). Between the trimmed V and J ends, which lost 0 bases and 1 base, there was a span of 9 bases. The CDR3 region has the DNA TGTGCCAGCAGCTTAGCCGGGGGCTGGAACACTGAAGCTTTCTTT. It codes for CASSLAGGWNTEAFF.

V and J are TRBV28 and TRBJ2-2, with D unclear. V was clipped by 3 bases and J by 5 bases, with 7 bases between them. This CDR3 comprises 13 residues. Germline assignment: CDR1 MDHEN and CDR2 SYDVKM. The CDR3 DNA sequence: TGTGCCAGCAGTTTCCGACATACCGGGGAGCTGTTTTTT. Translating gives CASSFRHTGELFF. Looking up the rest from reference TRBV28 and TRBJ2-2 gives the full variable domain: DVKVTQSSRYLVKRTGEKVFLECVQDMDHENMFWYRQDPGLGLRLIYFSYDVKMKEKGDIPEGYSVSREKKERFSLILESASTNQTSMYLCASSFRHTGELFFGEGSRLTVL.

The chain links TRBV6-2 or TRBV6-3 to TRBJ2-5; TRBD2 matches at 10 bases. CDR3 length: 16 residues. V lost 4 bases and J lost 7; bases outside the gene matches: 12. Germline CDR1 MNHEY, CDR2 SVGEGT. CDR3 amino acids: CASSSAGTSVLGTQYF. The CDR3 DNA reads TGTGCCAGCAGTTCCGCCGGGACTAGCGTTTTGGGGACCCAGTACTTC.

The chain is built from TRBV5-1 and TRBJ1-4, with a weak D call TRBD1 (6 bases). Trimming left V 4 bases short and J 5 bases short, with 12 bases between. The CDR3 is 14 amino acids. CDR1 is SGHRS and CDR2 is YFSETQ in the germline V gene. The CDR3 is CASSRQVKNEKLFF. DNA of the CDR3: TGCGCCAGCAGCCGACAGGTTAAAAATGAAAAACTGTTTTTT. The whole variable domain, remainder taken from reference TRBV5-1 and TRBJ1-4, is KAGVTQTPRYLIKTRGQQVTLSCSPISGHRSVSWYQQTPGQGLQFLFEYFSETQRNKGNFPGRFSGRQFSNSRSEMNVSTLELGDSALYLCASSRQVKNEKLFFGSGTQLSVL.

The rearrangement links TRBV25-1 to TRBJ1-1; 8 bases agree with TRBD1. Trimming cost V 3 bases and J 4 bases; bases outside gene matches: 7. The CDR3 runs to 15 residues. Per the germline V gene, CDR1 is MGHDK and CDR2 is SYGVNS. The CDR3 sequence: CASSDLRGPGTEAFF. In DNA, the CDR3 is TGTGCCAGCAGTGATCTCAGGGGGCCCGGCACTGAAGCTTTCTTT.

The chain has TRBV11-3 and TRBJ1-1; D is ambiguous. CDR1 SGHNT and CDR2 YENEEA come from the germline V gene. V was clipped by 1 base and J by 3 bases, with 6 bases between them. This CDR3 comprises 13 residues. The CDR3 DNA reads TGTGCCAGCAGCTTAGGGGCGGACACTGAAGCTTTCTTT. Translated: CASSLGADTEAFF.

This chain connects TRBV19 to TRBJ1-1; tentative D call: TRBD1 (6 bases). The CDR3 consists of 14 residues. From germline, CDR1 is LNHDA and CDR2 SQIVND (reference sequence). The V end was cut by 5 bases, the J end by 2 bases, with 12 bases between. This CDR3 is CASSPQTGNTEAFF. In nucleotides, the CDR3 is TGTGCCAGTAGTCCACAGACAGGAAACACTGAAGCTTTCTTT. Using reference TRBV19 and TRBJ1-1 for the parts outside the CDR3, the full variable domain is DGGITQSPKYLFRKEGQNVTLSCEQNLNHDAMYWYRQDPGQGLRLIYYSQIVNDFQKGDIAEGYSVSREKKESFPLTVTSAQKNPTAFYLCASSPQTGNTEAFFGQGTRLTVV.

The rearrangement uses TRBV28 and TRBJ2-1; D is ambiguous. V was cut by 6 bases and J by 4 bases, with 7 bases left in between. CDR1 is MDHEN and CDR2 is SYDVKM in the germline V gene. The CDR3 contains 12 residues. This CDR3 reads CASRAIYNEQFF. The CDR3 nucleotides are TGTGCCAGCAGAGCTATTTACAATGAGCAGTTCTTC. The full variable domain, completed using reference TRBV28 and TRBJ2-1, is DVKVTQSSRYLVKRTGEKVFLECVQDMDHENMFWYRQDPGLGLRLIYFSYDVKMKEKGDIPEGYSVSREKKERFSLILESASTNQTSMYLCASRAIYNEQFFGPGTRLTVL.